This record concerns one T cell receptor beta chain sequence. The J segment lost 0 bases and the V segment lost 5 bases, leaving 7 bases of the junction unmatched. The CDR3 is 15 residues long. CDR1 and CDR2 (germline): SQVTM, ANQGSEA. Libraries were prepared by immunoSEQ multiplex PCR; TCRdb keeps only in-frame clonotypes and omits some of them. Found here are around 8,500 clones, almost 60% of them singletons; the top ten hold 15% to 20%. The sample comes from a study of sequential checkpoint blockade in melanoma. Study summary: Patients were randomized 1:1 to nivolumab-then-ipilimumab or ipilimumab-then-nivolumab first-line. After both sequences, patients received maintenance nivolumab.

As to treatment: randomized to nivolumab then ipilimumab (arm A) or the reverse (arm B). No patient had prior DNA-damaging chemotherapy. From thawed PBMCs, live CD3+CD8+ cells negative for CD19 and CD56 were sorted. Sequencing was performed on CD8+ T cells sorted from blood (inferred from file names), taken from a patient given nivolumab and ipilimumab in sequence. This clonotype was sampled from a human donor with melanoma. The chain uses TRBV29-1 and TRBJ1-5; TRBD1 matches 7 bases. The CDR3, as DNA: TGCAGCGTTCTAACAGGGGAAAATAGCAATCAGCCCCAGCATTTT. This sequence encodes CSVLTGENSNQPQHF. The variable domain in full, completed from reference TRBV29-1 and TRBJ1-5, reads SAVISQKPSRDICQRGTSLTIQCQVDSQVTMMFWYRQQPGQSLTLIATANQGSEATYESGFVIDKFPISRPNLTFSTLTVSNMSPEDSSIYLCSVLTGENSNQPQHFGDGTRLSIL.